Listed below are T cell receptor beta chains from one sample, sequenced in a study of blood T cell repertoires in COVID-19. Produced via immunoSEQ multiplex PCR; TCRdb's table is partial and in-frame only. The table records 250,000 to 300,000 clones, about 87% of them present only once. Sequencing used peripheral blood. The receptors come from a woman aged 35 to 49 with acute or convalescent COVID-19. CDR3s include the opening cysteine and the closing phenylalanine or tryptophan. D genes are given only for firm matches. The size field is filled for only some rows; it gives once, few, many or a size class.

V	D	J	size	CDR3	DNA
TRBV15	NA	TRBJ1-5	NA	CATSRRTPNQPQHF	TGTGCCACCAGCAGGCGGACACCCAATCAGCCCCAGCATTTT
TRBV27	TRBD1	TRBJ1-3	NA	CASSLPGQVGNTIYF	TGTGCCAGCAGTTTACCGGGACAGGTGGGAAACACCATATATTTT
TRBV3-1/TRBV3-2	TRBD1	TRBJ1-2	NA	CASSSQGANYGYTF	TGTGCCAGCAGCTCACAGGGGGCTAACTATGGCTACACCTTC
TRBV7-9	TRBD1	TRBJ2-1	NA	CASSGTGVFNEQFF	TGTGCCAGCAGCGGGACAGGGGTTTTTAATGAGCAGTTCTTC
TRBV15	NA	TRBJ2-1	once	CATSPRDRWGDEQFF	TGTGCCACCAGCCCTCGGGACCGGTGGGGGGATGAGCAGTTCTTC
TRBV19	NA	TRBJ1-1	NA	CASSIGGMNTEAFF	TGTGCCAGTAGTATAGGAGGGATGAACACTGAAGCTTTCTTT
TRBV9	NA	TRBJ1-1	once	CASSPLGGLLTEAFF	TGTGCCAGCAGCCCCCTTGGGGGGTTGCTCACTGAAGCTTTCTTT
TRBV11-2	NA	TRBJ1-1	NA	CASSSRRGTEAFF	TGTGCCAGCAGCTCCCGACGGGGCACTGAAGCTTTCTTT
TRBV5-8	NA	TRBJ1-6	NA	CASSTGIVNSPLHF	TGTGCCAGCAGCACGGGAATCGTAAATTCACCCCTCCACTTT
TRBV30	TRBD1	TRBJ1-2	NA	CAGDRLNGYTF	TGTGCCGGGGACAGGTTAAATGGCTACACCTTC
TRBV11-3	NA	TRBJ2-1	NA	CASSRPEGSGEQFF	TGTGCCAGCAGCCGCCCAGAAGGGTCGGGGGAGCAGTTCTTC
TRBV6-4	NA	TRBJ1-1	NA	CASSASGDTNTEAFF	TGTGCCAGCAGTGCTTCCGGGGACACGAACACTGAAGCTTTCTTT
TRBV19	TRBD1	TRBJ1-2	NA	CASSSGQGARYGYTF	TGTGCCAGTAGTTCTGGACAGGGGGCACGGTATGGCTACACCTTC
TRBV19	TRBD1	TRBJ2-2	NA	CASSIATGGNTGELFF	TGTGCCAGTAGTATAGCCACAGGGGGCAACACCGGGGAGCTGTTTTTT
TRBV19	NA	TRBJ1-1	NA	CASSIGDRGAEAFF	TGTGCCAGTAGTATAGGAGACAGAGGCGCTGAAGCTTTCTTT
TRBV6-5	NA	TRBJ1-6	NA	CASSQWGGRNSPLHF	TGTGCCAGCAGTCAATGGGGGGGGCGGAATTCACCCCTCCACTTT
TRBV30	NA	TRBJ1-2	NA	CAWGTDRANYGYTF	TGTGCCTGGGGGACGGACAGAGCTAACTATGGCTACACCTTC
TRBV6-1	NA	TRBJ1-2	few	CASNTREDGYTF	TGTGCCAGCAACACCAGGGAAGATGGCTACACCTTC
TRBV25-1	TRBD1	TRBJ1-2	NA	CASSGQDRGNGYTF	TGTGCCAGCAGTGGGCAGGACAGGGGAAATGGCTACACCTTC
TRBV6-5	NA	TRBJ2-3	NA	CASSYRQPGGTDTQYF	TGTGCCAGCAGTTATCGACAGCCTGGGGGCACAGATACGCAGTATTTT
TRBV4-1	NA	TRBJ2-5	NA	CASSQGLAETQYF	TGCGCCAGCAGCCAAGGACTTGCTGAGACCCAGTACTTC
TRBV5-1	NA	TRBJ2-5	once	CASSLATGPGMAETQYF	TGCGCCAGCAGCTTGGCCACGGGTCCGGGGATGGCGGAGACCCAGTACTTC
TRBV27	TRBD1	TRBJ1-2	NA	CAAYRDSYGYTF	TGTGCCGCGTACAGGGACAGCTATGGCTACACCTTC
TRBV9	NA	TRBJ2-5	NA	CASSAGLRETQYF	TGTGCCAGCAGCGCGGGGTTACGGGAGACCCAGTACTTC
TRBV6-5	NA	TRBJ2-3	NA	CATKIMALTDTQYF	TGTGCCACGAAGATAATGGCCCTCACAGATACGCAGTATTTT
TRBV21-1	NA	TRBJ2-2	NA	CASSKSQTGEANTGELFF	TGTGCCAGCAGCAAAAGTCAGACAGGGGAGGCCAACACCGGGGAGCTGTTTTTT
TRBV4-2	TRBD1	TRBJ1-2	NA	CASSQDLADRGLGYTF	TGTGCCAGCAGCCAAGATCTAGCGGACAGGGGGCTCGGCTACACCTTC
TRBV4-1	NA	TRBJ1-2	many	CASSPDPGSKLSYYGYTF	TGCGCCAGCAGCCCAGATCCAGGCAGCAAATTATCCTACTATGGCTACACCTTC
TRBV27	NA	TRBJ2-5	NA	CASRLAPWGETQYF	TGTGCCAGCAGGCTAGCGCCCTGGGGAGAGACCCAGTACTTC
TRBV7-3	NA	TRBJ2-2	NA	CASSLIGTSHLSGELFF	TGTGCCAGCAGCTTAATCGGGACTTCTCATCTTAGCGGGGAGCTGTTTTTT
TRBV9	NA	TRBJ1-2	once	CASSVDRDNNGYTF	TGTGCCAGCAGCGTAGACCGGGACAATAATGGCTACACCTTC